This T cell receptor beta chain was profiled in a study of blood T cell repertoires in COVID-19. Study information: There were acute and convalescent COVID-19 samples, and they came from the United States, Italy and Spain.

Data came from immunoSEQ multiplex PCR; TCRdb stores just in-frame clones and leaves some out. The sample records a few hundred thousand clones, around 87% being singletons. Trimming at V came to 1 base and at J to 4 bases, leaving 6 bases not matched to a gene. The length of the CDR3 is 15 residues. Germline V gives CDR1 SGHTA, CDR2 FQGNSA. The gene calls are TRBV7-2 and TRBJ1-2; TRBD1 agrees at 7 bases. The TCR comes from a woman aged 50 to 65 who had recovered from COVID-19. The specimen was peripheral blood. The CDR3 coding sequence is TGTGCCAGCAGCTTAGTTGGGGGACAGAGCTATGGCTACACCTTC. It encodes CASSLVGGQSYGYTF. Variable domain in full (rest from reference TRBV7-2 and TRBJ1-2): GAGVSQSPSNKVTEKGKDVELRCDPISGHTALYWYRQSLGQGLEFLIYFQGNSAPDKSGLPSDRFSAERTGGSVSTLTIQRTQQEDSAVYLCASSLVGGQSYGYTFGSGTRLTVV.